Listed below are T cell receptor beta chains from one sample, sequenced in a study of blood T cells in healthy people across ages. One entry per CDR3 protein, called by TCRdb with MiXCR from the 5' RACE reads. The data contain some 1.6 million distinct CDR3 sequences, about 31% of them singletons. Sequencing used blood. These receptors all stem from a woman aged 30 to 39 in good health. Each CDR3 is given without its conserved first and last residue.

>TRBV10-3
AISVAGSTGELF
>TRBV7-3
ASSPGQGADEQF
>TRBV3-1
ASSQGWDSYNEQF
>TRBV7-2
ASSPGRSLADTQY
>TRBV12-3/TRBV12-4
ASSSRGPKNTEAF
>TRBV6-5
ASSPGRSPSYNEQF
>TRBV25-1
ASRSTSGKAKNIQY
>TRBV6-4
ASSDSIGQPQH
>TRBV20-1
SALRGETQY
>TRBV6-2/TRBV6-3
ASNPEWRLTTKTLAF
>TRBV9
ASSVPTSGAYNEQF
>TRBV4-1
ASSQEIWYEQY
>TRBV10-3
AISQAGEGDNEQF
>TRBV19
ASSMATGDRTQY
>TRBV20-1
SARGLAAEQY
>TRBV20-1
SATPTGTGEGEKLF
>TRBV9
ASSVRSRGRNNDEQF
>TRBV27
ASSLWQGNSPLH
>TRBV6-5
VVHTQETQY
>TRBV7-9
ASSPGRGPGLNYGYT
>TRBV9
ASSAARGSTDTQY
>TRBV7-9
ASSPGYPGGGYT
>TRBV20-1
SAETGSVEQY
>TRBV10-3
AISEGGGGDYGYT